This T cell receptor (beta chain) appears in the sequencing data of a study of OX40 agonist ivuxolimab in advanced cancers. Study context: At 0.01 to 10 mg/kg, ivuxolimab was administered intravenously to patients every 2 weeks. General observations from the study: Antigen specificity was not determined for the expanded peripheral T cells.

In this sample, this clone turned up once. Its antigen is not identified. TCRdb's copy holds only in-frame clones and misses some; the assay was immunoSEQ multiplex PCR. The sample yields fewer than 50,000 clones, 91% seen once. CDR3 size: 13 residues. Germline CDR1 and CDR2: LGHNA and YSLEER. V lost 4 bases and J 4 bases, leaving 8 bases between the germline ends. Samples of blood were obtained at baseline, on cycle 4 day 1, and on cycle 7 day 1. This sequence joins TRBV4-3 and TRBJ2-1; D is ambiguous. The sequence derives from an adult with an advanced solid tumor such as melanoma, head and neck, liver or kidney cancer. Sequencing was performed on CD4+ or CD8+ T cells sorted from blood, taken in a trial of the OX40 agonist ivuxolimab. CDR3 coding DNA: TGCGCCAGCAGCCTAAGTAGATACAATGAGCAGTTCTTC. Its translation: CASSLSRYNEQFF.